This T cell receptor (beta chain) was retrieved from a study of blood T cell repertoires in COVID-19. About the research overall: T cells, B-cell-depleted T cells, or PBMCs provided the cDNA or gDNA that served as material.

Recruited during active infection, patients (from Seattle) were subsequently followed longitudinally. CDR1 and CDR2 (germline): SGHNT, YYREEE (reference sequence). V shed 6 bases, J shed 6 bases, and the junction held 8 bases outside the gene matches. The CDR3 runs to 14 residues. In the original processing: Nucleated cell number was recorded as an estimate derived from reference gene primer amplification. Measured with immunoSEQ multiplex PCR; TCRdb has only the in-frame clones, and not every one. V, J and clone size reflect that table, while D and trimming were determined from the DNA. Of around 68,000 clones listed, around 88% are singletons.

This TCR came from a man aged 35 to 55 with COVID-19, enrolled during active disease. The J gene is TRBJ2-7, the V gene TRBV5-4; 11 bases are shared with TRBD2. Material: peripheral blood. CDR3 nucleotides: TGTGCCAGCACCGAGGGTAGCGGGGGGGCCGAGCAGTACTTC. This translates into CASTEGSGGAEQYF.